This T cell receptor beta chain is drawn from a study of radiotherapy plus CTLA-4 blockade in lung cancer. Each patient with chemo-refractory metastatic non-small-cell lung cancer was treated with focal radiation plus CTLA-4 blockade using ipilimumab. Sequencing used immunoSEQ multiplex PCR; TCRdb keeps in-frame clones, though not all of them. The profile shows approximately 65,000 clones, approximately 75% of them singletons. The receptor comes from a human donor with non-small cell lung cancer who had a complete response to radiotherapy plus ipilimumab. The input for sequencing was peripheral blood, taken from a patient treated with radiotherapy plus ipilimumab.

The chain's CDR3 is CASGTGNSNQPQHF. CDR3 DNA sequence: TGTGCTAGTGGGACAGGGAATAGCAATCAGCCCCAGCATTTT. The rearrangement links TRBV12-5 to TRBJ1-5; 7 positions match TRBD1. Germline CDR1 is LGHNT and CDR2 is FRNRAP. The CDR3 is 14 residues long. V trimming: 6 bases; J trimming: 0 bases; junction bases outside the gene matches: 2.